Sequencing of this T cell receptor beta chain was carried out in a study of blood T cells in healthy people across ages. The CDR3 contains 12 residues. Germline V gives CDR1 MDHEN, CDR2 SYDVKM. V trimming: 7 bases; J trimming: 11 bases; junction bases outside the gene matches: 3. Ten or more counts support this clonotype. A J-beta primer mix and a sample-barcoded 5' primer were used in a second PCR of roughly 6 to 11 cycles. A template-switch adaptor that had 12 random nucleotides put a tag on each cDNA molecule. TCRdb independently ran MiXCR on the 5' RACE reads; one entry per CDR3 protein. The sample includes about 970,000 distinct CDR3 sequences, just over 50% of them seen just once.

The clonotype was recovered from a woman between 55 and 75 years old in good health. The sequencing sample was made of blood. The V gene is TRBV28, the J gene TRBJ2-4; 12 positions match TRBD2. The CDR3: CASKTSGSFQYF. In DNA, the CDR3 is TGTGCCAGCAAGACTAGCGGGAGCTTTCAGTACTTC. Variable domain in full (rest from reference TRBV28 and TRBJ2-4): DVKVTQSSRYLVKRTGEKVFLECVQDMDHENMFWYRQDPGLGLRLIYFSYDVKMKEKGDIPEGYSVSREKKERFSLILESASTNQTSMYLCASKTSGSFQYFGAGTRLSVL.